The T cell receptor (beta chain) described here comes from a study of shared clonotypes between healthy human individuals. Study-wide results and caveats: A reduction in generation probabilities was seen for non-shared clonotypes relative to those shared by all four donors. For naive CD4 cells, roughly 4.8% of clonotypes were shared across a few donors.

Concerning this clone: Its matching antigen is unknown.

Germline-derived CDR1 and CDR2 are SGHTS and YDEGEE. The germline V and J ends were trimmed by 3 bases and 3 bases, with 10 bases remaining between them. The CDR3 runs 13 residues. Every immunoSEQ plate was one replicate of a subset's evenly spread DNA. The repertoire was sequenced with immunoSEQ multiplex PCR; TCRdb's copy has only in-frame clones and lacks some. The sample lists roughly 2.2 million clones, about 92% occurring once. Caucasian adults residing in Nashville, Tennessee made up all the donors. The sequence derives from a young man in good health. Some clones in this sample may be carry-over from other donors' samples. The specimen was naive CD4+ T cells from PBMCs. Subset described: CD45RA+ positively selected. The chain couples TRBV5-8 to TRBJ2-7, with D possibly TRBD1 on 6 matching bases. The CDR3 sequence is CASSWGTFYEQYF. As DNA, the CDR3 is TGTGCCAGCAGCTGGGGGACATTCTACGAGCAGTACTTC.